A selection of T cell receptor beta chains follows, all from one sample in a study of T cell responses to AZD1222 COVID-19 vaccine. Data came from immunoSEQ multiplex PCR; TCRdb stores just in-frame clones and leaves some out. Of over 15,000 clones detected, about 80% appear once; the ten largest clones hold around 14%. The starting material was peripheral blood, obtained 28 days after the second AZD1222 dose. The source of these receptors is an adult who received the AZD1222 COVID-19 vaccine. Both conserved end residues are part of each CDR3. The D gene is left open where the match is weak. Only part of the rows carry a size: once, few, many, or a class if the clone is expanded.

CDR3nt: TGTGCCATCAGTGAGTCAGCGGGGGGAGTATACGAGCAGTACTTC; CDR3aa: CAISESAGGVYEQYF; v_gene: TRBV10-3; len: 15; abundance: NA; j_gene: TRBJ2-7; d_gene: TRBD2
CDR3nt: TGTGCCAGCAGTCACAGCCCGCCCTATGGCTACACCTTC; CDR3aa: CASSHSPPYGYTF; v_gene: TRBV27; len: 13; abundance: few; j_gene: TRBJ1-2; d_gene: NA
CDR3nt: TGTGCCAGCAGCCCGCGGGCCAACACAGGCACCGGGGAGCTGTTTTTT; CDR3aa: CASSPRANTGTGELFF; v_gene: TRBV11-2; len: 16; abundance: NA; j_gene: TRBJ2-2; d_gene: NA
CDR3nt: TGTGCCAGCAGTTTGATCGGCGGCTCCTACGAGCAGTACTTC; CDR3aa: CASSLIGGSYEQYF; v_gene: TRBV28; len: 14; abundance: NA; j_gene: TRBJ2-7; d_gene: NA
CDR3nt: TGTGCCAGCAGCTTAGACAGGGAGACTGAAGCTTTCTTT; CDR3aa: CASSLDRETEAFF; v_gene: TRBV7-2; len: 13; abundance: NA; j_gene: TRBJ1-1; d_gene: NA
CDR3nt: TGTGCCAGCAGCTCCCAGGGATACGAGCAGTACTTC; CDR3aa: CASSSQGYEQYF; v_gene: TRBV11-2; len: 12; abundance: few; j_gene: TRBJ2-7; d_gene: NA
CDR3nt: TGTGCCAGCAGCTTGGAACGGGGTAGCACAGATACGCAGTATTTT; CDR3aa: CASSLERGSTDTQYF; v_gene: TRBV5-8; len: 15; abundance: NA; j_gene: TRBJ2-3; d_gene: NA
CDR3nt: TGTGCCAGCGGGTCCCGTCCCTACAGGTTCTCTGGAAACACCATATATTTT; CDR3aa: CASGSRPYRFSGNTIYF; v_gene: TRBV11-3; len: 17; abundance: NA; j_gene: TRBJ1-3; d_gene: NA
CDR3nt: TGTGCCAGCAGCCAAGGGTGGGGGGCCCCGTACGAGCAGTACTTC; CDR3aa: CASSQGWGAPYEQYF; v_gene: TRBV6-5; len: 15; abundance: NA; j_gene: TRBJ2-7; d_gene: NA
CDR3nt: TGTGCCACCAGTGATGACAGGGGCTCCTACAATGAGCAGTTCTTC; CDR3aa: CATSDDRGSYNEQFF; v_gene: TRBV24-1; len: 15; abundance: NA; j_gene: TRBJ2-1; d_gene: TRBD1
CDR3nt: TGTGCCAGCAGTTCCCCACTGGACAGCCTAACCTCCTACGAGCAGTACTTC; CDR3aa: CASSSPLDSLTSYEQYF; v_gene: TRBV28; len: 17; abundance: NA; j_gene: TRBJ2-7; d_gene: NA
CDR3nt: TGTGCCAGCACCTCCGGGGTTGAGCAGTTCTTC; CDR3aa: CASTSGVEQFF; v_gene: TRBV12-3/TRBV12-4; len: 11; abundance: NA; j_gene: TRBJ2-1; d_gene: NA
CDR3nt: TGTGCCAGCAGTTACTCTCCGTCCTACGAGCAGTACTTC; CDR3aa: CASSYSPSYEQYF; v_gene: TRBV6-2/TRBV6-3; len: 13; abundance: NA; j_gene: TRBJ2-7; d_gene: NA
CDR3nt: TGTGCCAGTAGTAAGGGACAGGGCTACGAGCAGTACTTC; CDR3aa: CASSKGQGYEQYF; v_gene: TRBV19; len: 13; abundance: NA; j_gene: TRBJ2-7; d_gene: TRBD1
CDR3nt: TGTGCCAGCAGCCAAGTTACGAACACTGAAGCTTTCTTT; CDR3aa: CASSQVTNTEAFF; v_gene: TRBV14; len: 13; abundance: NA; j_gene: TRBJ1-1; d_gene: NA
CDR3nt: TGTGCCAGCAGCTTGGTTCGGACAGGGGATGGCTACACCTTC; CDR3aa: CASSLVRTGDGYTF; v_gene: TRBV5-6; len: 14; abundance: NA; j_gene: TRBJ1-2; d_gene: TRBD1
CDR3nt: TGCGCCAGCAGCCAAGGCGGACTCAACAATGAGCAGTTCTTC; CDR3aa: CASSQGGLNNEQFF; v_gene: TRBV4-3; len: 14; abundance: NA; j_gene: TRBJ2-1; d_gene: NA